This T cell receptor beta chain derives from a study of regulatory T cells in long-lasting Graves disease. Whole-study findings and limits: Newly diagnosed patients shared more than 750 public clonotypes; persistent patients shared approximately 2,700. Persistent disease exhibited a predilection for TRBV28, TRBJ1-2 and TRBJ2-5.

The time point denotes: newly diagnosed GD, antithyroid drugs for less than 3 months. Preparation of the TCR library used RNA extracted from PBMCs. The V end lost 3 bases, the J end lost 0 bases, and 13 bases lay between the germline ends. Germline lookup yields CDR1 KGHDR and CDR2 SFDVKD. This CDR3 spans 16 amino acids. In its sample, this clonotype was seen many times. Its specificity is not known. Libraries of TCR beta came from iRepertoire HTBI primers plus Arm-PCR of CDR3 regions. TCRdb redid the calling of the multiplex PCR reads with MiXCR, one entry per CDR3 protein. The sample records 350,000 to 550,000 distinct CDR3 sequences, 15% being singletons. This same sample was also part of a study on T cells in Graves' hyperthyroidism and ophthalmopathy. Turning to that study: Patients were excluded because of uncontrolled infection, other autoimmune disease, pregnancy or lactation.

V is TRBV24-1 and J is TRBJ2-5, with D unclear. The specimen comprised peripheral blood mononuclear cells (PBMCs), sampled at new diagnosis, from a patient treated with antithyroid drugs. The sequence derives from a woman under 40 with Graves disease. As DNA, the CDR3 is TGTGCCACCAGTGATGCTCGGGCGGTGTACCAAGAGACCCAGTACTTC. It translates to CATSDARAVYQETQYF.